This T cell receptor (beta chain) was captured by sequencing in a study of cytomegalovirus exposure and HLA in healthy donors. Healthy bone marrow donors made up the donor group. The primer mix had 60 Vbeta and 13 Jbeta primers. The method was immunoSEQ multiplex PCR; TCRdb's version includes in-frame clones alone and lacks a portion of them. The data contain some 200,000 clones, approximately 79% of them singletons. Comments on this clone: Antigen unknown.

CDR1 is SGDLS and CDR2 is YYNGEE in the germline V gene. With 8 bases clipped from V and 6 bases from J, the junction kept 17 bases outside the gene matches. This CDR3 region has 16 residues. General study findings and limits: The authors listed 150 to 200 TCR beta chains as cytomegalovirus-associated.

V gene TRBV9 combines with J gene TRBJ2-3; 8 positions agree with TRBD1. This TCR was recovered from a man aged 45-65 years in good health and CMV-seronegative. The sequencing input was PBMCs. The CDR3 DNA is TGTGCCAGTTCGACCTTCGGGACAGGAAGGGACGATACGCAGTATTTT. Translated, it gives CASSTFGTGRDDTQYF.